Shown below are 11 T cell receptor beta chains from a single sample sequenced in a study of shared clonotypes between healthy human individuals. Profiled with immunoSEQ multiplex PCR; TCRdb holds only in-frame clones, not every one. The table shows about 480,000 clones, with roughly 85% occurring only once. Source material: PBMCs. The receptors originated from a woman aged 40 to 55 in good health. Some clones in this sample may be carry-over from other donors' samples.

This chain uses TRBV6-4 with TRBJ1-5; no clear D. The germline V and J ends were trimmed by 4 bases and 4 bases, with 8 bases remaining between them. The CDR3 is made up of 13 amino acids. Germline CDR1 is MRHNA and CDR2 is SNTAGT. The CDR3 here is CASSAGWNQPQHF. CDR3 DNA: TGTGCCAGCAGTGCCGGTTGGAATCAGCCCCAGCATTTT.

This clone occurred once. The rearrangement links TRBV10-3 to TRBJ2-7; no firm D call. There are 14 residues in the CDR3. CDR1 ENHRY and CDR2 SYGVKD come from the germline V gene. The V and J ends lost 3 bases and 3 bases respectively, with 12 bases between them. This CDR3 reads CAISDRQVLYEQYF. Written as DNA, the CDR3 is TGTGCCATCAGTGATCGTCAGGTCCTCTACGAGCAGTACTTC.

V gene TRBV5-1 combines with J gene TRBJ2-6, with no clear D. The CDR3 is 16 residues long. Deletions cut 0 bases from V and 0 bases from J, with 7 bases between. Germline values: CDR1 SGHRS, CDR2 YFSETQ. The CDR3 nucleotides are TGCGCCAGCAGCTTGGCGGTGAACTCTGGGGCCAACGTCCTGACTTTC. Its translation: CASSLAVNSGANVLTF. The complete variable domain, with remaining parts taken from reference TRBV5-1 and TRBJ2-6, reads KAGVTQTPRYLIKTRGQQVTLSCSPISGHRSVSWYQQTPGQGLQFLFEYFSETQRNKGNFPGRFSGRQFSNSRSEMNVSTLELGDSALYLCASSLAVNSGANVLTFGAGSRLTVL.

The rearrangement joins TRBV11-2 to TRBJ2-3, with D uncertain. Germline loops: CDR1 SGHAT, CDR2 FQNNGV. Trimming removed 5 bases from V and 6 bases from J, with 6 bases in between. The CDR3 loop spans 11 amino acids. The CDR3 protein is CASSPQDTQYF. The CDR3 bases are TGTGCCAGCAGCCCCCAGGATACGCAGTATTTT.

This clone was seen a single time. The chain couples TRBV7-2 to TRBJ1-1; a possible D gene is TRBD1 (5 bases). Germline CDR1 SGHTA, CDR2 FQGNSA. Trimming removed 5 bases from V and 0 bases from J, with 16 bases in between. The CDR3 is 16 residues long. This chain's CDR3 is CASSRDFKGLNTEAFF. DNA of the CDR3: TGTGCCAGCAGCCGTGATTTTAAGGGGTTGAACACTGAAGCTTTCTTT.

The gene calls are TRBV6-5 and TRBJ2-1; 10 bases are a match to TRBD1. V dropped 5 bases and J dropped 6; count of bases not matched to a gene: 4. CDR1 and CDR2 (germline): MNHEY, SVGAGI. This CDR3 has 14 amino acids. The CDR3 protein is CASSPRQGANEQFF. The CDR3 nucleotides read TGTGCCAGCAGTCCCCGACAGGGGGCCAATGAGCAGTTCTTC.

This chain uses TRBV18 with TRBJ2-7, with 10 bases fitting TRBD2. Losses at the gene ends were 5 bases for V and 0 bases for J; bases not matched to a gene: 4. The germline CDR1 and CDR2 sequences are KGHSH and LQKENI. This CDR3 region has 15 residues. The CDR3 sequence is CASSASGSLSYEQYF. CDR3 DNA: TGTGCCAGCTCAGCTAGCGGGAGTCTCTCCTACGAGCAGTACTTC.

The rearrangement joins TRBV7-2 to TRBJ2-3; 7 positions match TRBD2. J gave up 6 bases and V 4 bases, and 7 bases lay outside the gene matches. The CDR3 is 14 residues long. Per the germline V gene, CDR1 is SGHTA and CDR2 is FQGNSA. Written as DNA, the CDR3 is TGTGCCAGCAGCTCCGGACTAGTGAGGGATACGCAGTATTTT. This gives the protein CASSSGLVRDTQYF.

The chain combines TRBV30 with TRBJ1-2, with a tentative D call TRBD1 (6 bases). This CDR3 region has 15 residues. V was shortened by 2 bases and J by 0 bases, with 13 bases between the two germline ends. Looked up from germline, CDR1 is GTSNPN and CDR2 is SVGIG (reference sequence). This CDR3 reads CAWSHIWTANYGYTF. The CDR3 region has the DNA TGTGCCTGGAGTCACATTTGGACAGCTAACTATGGCTACACCTTC.

CDR3 loop: CASRTGQGAIGEQFF. DNA of the CDR3: TGTGCCAGCAGAACAGGACAGGGGGCGATCGGTGAGCAGTTCTTC. The rearrangement uses TRBV27 and TRBJ2-1, with 11 bases lining up with TRBD1. Germline V lookup: CDR1 MNHEY, CDR2 SMNVEV (reference sequence). The CDR3 contains 15 residues. Trimming at V came to 6 bases and at J to 9 bases, leaving 10 bases not matched to a gene.

This chain uses TRBV10-3 with TRBJ2-3; 8 nucleotides line up with TRBD2. Germline lookup yields CDR1 ENHRY and CDR2 SYGVKD. The length of the CDR3 is 16 residues. Trimming took 6 bases from V and 4 from J; bases not matched to a gene: 12. CDR3 bases: TGTGCCATCAGCGGGAGGGTCAATAATGCACCAGATACGCAGTATTTT. Amino acids: CAISGRVNNAPDTQYF.